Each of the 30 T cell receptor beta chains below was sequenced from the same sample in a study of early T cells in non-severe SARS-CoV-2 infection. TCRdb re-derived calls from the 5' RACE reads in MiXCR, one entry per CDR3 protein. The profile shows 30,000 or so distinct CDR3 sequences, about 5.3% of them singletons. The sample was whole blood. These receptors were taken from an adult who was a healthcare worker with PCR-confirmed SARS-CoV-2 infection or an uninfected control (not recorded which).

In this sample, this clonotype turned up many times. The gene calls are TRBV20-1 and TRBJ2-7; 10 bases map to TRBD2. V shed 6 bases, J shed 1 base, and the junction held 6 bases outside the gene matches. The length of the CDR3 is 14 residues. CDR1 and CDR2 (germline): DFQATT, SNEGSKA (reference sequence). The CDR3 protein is CSAVAGGTSYEQYF. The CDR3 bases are TGCAGTGCGGTAGCGGGAGGTACGTCCTACGAGCAGTACTTC.

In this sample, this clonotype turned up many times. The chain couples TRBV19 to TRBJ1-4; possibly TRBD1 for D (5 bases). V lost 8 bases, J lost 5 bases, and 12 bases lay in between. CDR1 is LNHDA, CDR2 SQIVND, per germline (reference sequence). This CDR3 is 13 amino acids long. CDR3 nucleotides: TGTGCCAGTTGGGACCGCTTGAATGAAAAACTGTTTTTT. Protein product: CASWDRLNEKLFF.

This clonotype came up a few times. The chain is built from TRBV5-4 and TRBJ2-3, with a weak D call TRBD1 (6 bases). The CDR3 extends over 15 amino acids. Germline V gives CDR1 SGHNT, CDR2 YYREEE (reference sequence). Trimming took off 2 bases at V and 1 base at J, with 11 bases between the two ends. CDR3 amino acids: CASSLGGERTDTQYF. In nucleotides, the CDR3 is TGTGCCAGCAGCTTAGGGGGTGAACGCACAGATACGCAGTATTTT. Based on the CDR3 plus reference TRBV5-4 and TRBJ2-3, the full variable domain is ETGVTQSPTHLIKTRGQQVTLRCSSQSGHNTVSWYQQALGQGPQFIFQYYREEENGRGNFPPRFSGLQFPNYSSELNVNALELDDSALYLCASSLGGERTDTQYFGPGTRLTVL.

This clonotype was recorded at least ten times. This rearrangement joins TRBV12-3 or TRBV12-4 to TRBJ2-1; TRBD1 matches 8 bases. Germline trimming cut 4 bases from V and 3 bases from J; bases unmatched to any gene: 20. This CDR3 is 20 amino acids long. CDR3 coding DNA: TGTGCCAGCAGTTACCCGACAGGGGAAAAGGTGCGGGCTATCTACAATGAGCAGTTCTTC. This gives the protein CASSYPTGEKVRAIYNEQFF.

The CDR3 DNA sequence: TGTGCCAGCAGCCCTCGGCTAGCGGGAGTCACCGGGGAGCTGTTTTTT. Translation: CASSPRLAGVTGELFF. V and J are TRBV7-3 and TRBJ2-2; 10 bases are shared with TRBD2. CDR1 is SGHTA and CDR2 is FQGTGA in the germline V gene. The junction had 7 bases not matched to a gene; V was cut back by 5 bases and J by 4 bases. The CDR3 runs to 16 residues.

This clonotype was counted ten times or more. Written as DNA, the CDR3 is TGTGCCAGCATCCGGACAGGGTCGAGCACTGAAGCTTTCTTT. Amino acids: CASIRTGSSTEAFF. The chain carries TRBV12-3 or TRBV12-4 and TRBJ1-1; TRBD1 matches at 8 bases. The V segment lost 7 bases and the J segment 4 bases; nucleotides outside the gene matches: 8. The CDR3 consists of 14 residues.

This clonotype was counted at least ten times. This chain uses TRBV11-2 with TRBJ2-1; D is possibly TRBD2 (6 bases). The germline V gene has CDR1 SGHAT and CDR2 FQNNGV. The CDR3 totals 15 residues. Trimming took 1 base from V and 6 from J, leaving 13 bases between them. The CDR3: CASSLGGGIFNEQFF. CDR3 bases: TGTGCCAGCAGCTTAGGTGGGGGGATCTTCAATGAGCAGTTCTTC.

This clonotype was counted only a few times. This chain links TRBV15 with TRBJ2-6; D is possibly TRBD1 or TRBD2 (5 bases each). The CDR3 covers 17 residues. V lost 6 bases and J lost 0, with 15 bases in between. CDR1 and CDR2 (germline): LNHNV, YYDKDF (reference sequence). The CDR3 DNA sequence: TGTGCCACCAGGAGGGGTTCCTTCAGCTCTGGGGCCAACGTCCTGACTTTC. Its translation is CATRRGSFSSGANVLTF.

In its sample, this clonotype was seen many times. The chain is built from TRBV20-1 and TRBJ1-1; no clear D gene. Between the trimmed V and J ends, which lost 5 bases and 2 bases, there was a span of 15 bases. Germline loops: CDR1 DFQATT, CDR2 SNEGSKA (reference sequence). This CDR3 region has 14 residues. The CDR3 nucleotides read TGCAGTGCTCTCCTCAGGCCTTTAAACACTGAAGCTTTCTTT. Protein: CSALLRPLNTEAFF.

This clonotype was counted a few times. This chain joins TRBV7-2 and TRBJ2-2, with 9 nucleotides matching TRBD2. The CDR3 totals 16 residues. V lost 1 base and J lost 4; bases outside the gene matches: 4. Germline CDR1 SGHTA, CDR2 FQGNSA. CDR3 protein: CASSLVGTSITGELFF. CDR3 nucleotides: TGTGCCAGCAGCTTAGTGGGGACTAGCATCACCGGGGAGCTGTTTTTT.

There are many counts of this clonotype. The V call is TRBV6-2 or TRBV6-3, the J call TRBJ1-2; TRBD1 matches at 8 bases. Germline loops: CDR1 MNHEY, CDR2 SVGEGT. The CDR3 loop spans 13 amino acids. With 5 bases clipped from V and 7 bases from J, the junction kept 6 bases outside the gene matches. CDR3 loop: CASSPGTGTGYTF. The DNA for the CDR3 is TGTGCCAGCAGTCCCGGGACAGGAACTGGCTACACCTTC.

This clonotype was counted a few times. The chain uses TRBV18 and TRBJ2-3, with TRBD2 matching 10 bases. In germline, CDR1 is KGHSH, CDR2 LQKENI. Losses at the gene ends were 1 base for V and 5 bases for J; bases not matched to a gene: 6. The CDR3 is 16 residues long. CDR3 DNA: TGTGCCAGCTCACCACAGGGGACTAGCGTGGAAGATACGCAGTATTTT. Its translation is CASSPQGTSVEDTQYF.

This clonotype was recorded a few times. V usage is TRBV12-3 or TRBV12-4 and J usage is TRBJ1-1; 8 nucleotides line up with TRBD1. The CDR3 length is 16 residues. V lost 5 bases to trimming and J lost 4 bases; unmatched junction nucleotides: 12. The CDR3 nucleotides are TGTGCCAGCAGTCCCAGGACAGGGACTTTCGGCACTGAAGCTTTCTTT. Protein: CASSPRTGTFGTEAFF.

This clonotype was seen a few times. This CDR3 reads CASSPTTGVDTQYF. The DNA of the CDR3 is TGTGCCAGCAGCCCAACTACAGGGGTAGATACGCAGTATTTT. The genes are TRBV7-9 and TRBJ2-3, with 7 bases that match TRBD1. V shed 5 bases and J 5 bases; nucleotides not matched to a gene: 7. Germline V lookup: CDR1 SEHNR, CDR2 FQNEAQ (reference sequence). The CDR3 contains 14 residues.

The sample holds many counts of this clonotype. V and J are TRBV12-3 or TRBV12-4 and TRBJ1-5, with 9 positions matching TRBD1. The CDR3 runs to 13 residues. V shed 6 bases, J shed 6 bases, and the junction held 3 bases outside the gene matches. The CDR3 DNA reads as TGTGCCAGCAGCGGGGACAGGGTTCAGCCCCAGCATTTT. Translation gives CASSGDRVQPQHF.

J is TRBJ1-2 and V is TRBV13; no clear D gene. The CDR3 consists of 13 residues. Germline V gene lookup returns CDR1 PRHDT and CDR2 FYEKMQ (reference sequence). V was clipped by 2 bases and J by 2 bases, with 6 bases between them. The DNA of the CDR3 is TGTGCCAGCAGCTTATCCCCGAACTATGGCTACACCTTC. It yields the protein CASSLSPNYGYTF.

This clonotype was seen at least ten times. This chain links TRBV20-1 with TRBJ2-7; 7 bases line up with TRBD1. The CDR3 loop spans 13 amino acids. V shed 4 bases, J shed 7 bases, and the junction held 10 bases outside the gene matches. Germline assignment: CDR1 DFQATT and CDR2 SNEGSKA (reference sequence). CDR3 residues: CSATRSGGFEQYF. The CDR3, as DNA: TGCAGTGCTACGAGATCAGGGGGTTTTGAGCAGTACTTC.

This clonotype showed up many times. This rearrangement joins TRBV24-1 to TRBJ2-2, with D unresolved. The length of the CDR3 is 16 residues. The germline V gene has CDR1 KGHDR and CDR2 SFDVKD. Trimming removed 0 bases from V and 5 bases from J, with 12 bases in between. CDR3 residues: CATSDLPITQTGELFF. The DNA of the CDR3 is TGTGCCACCAGTGATTTGCCCATCACGCAAACCGGGGAGCTGTTTTTT.

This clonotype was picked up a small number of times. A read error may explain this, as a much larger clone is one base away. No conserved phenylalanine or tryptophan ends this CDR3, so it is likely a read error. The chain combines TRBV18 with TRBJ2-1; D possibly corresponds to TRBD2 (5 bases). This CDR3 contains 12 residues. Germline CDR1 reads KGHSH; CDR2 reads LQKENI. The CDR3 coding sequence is TGTGCCAGCTCCCCACGAGGGTATGAGCAGTTCTTA. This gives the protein CASSPRGYEQFL.

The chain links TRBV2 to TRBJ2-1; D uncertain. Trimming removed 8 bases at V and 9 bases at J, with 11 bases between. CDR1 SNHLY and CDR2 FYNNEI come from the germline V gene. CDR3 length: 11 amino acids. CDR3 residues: CASSEASEQFF. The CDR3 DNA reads TGTGCCAGCTCCGAAGCAAGTGAGCAGTTCTTC.

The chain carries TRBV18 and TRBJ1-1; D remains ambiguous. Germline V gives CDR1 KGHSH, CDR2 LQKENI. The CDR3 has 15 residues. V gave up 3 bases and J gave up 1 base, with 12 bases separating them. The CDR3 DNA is TGTGCCAGCTCACCTCGCATATCCCAGAACACTGAAGCTTTCTTT. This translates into CASSPRISQNTEAFF. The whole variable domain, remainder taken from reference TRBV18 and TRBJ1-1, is NAGVMQNPRHLVRRRGQEARLRCSPMKGHSHVYWYRQLPEEGLKFMVYLQKENIIDESGMPKERFSAEFPKEGPSILRIQQVVRGDSAAYFCASSPRISQNTEAFFGQGTRLTVV.

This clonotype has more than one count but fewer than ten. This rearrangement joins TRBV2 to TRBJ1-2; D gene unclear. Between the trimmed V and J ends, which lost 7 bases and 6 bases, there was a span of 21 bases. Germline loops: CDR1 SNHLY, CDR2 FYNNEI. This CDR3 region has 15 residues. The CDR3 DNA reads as TGTGCCAGCACCCTCGAGGCATCCCGGCCGAATGGCTACACCTTC. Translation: CASTLEASRPNGYTF.

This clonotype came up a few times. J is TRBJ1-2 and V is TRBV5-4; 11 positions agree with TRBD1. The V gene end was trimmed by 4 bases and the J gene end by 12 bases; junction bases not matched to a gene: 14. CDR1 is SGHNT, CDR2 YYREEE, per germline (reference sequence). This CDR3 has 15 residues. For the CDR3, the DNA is TGTGCCAGCAGCATAGAACACGGACAGGGGGCCCGTAACACCTTC. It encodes CASSIEHGQGARNTF. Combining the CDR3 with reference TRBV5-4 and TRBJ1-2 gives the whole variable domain ETGVTQSPTHLIKTRGQQVTLRCSSQSGHNTVSWYQQALGQGPQFIFQYYREEENGRGNFPPRFSGLQFPNYSSELNVNALELDDSALYLCASSIEHGQGARNTFGSGTRLTVV.

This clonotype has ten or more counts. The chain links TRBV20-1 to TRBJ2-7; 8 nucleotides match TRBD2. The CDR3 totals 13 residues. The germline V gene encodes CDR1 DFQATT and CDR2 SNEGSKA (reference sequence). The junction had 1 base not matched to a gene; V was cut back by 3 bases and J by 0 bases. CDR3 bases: TGCAGTGCTAGCGGGGGGGACTCCTACGAGCAGTACTTC. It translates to CSASGGDSYEQYF.

The CDR3 coding sequence is TGTGCCAGCAGCCCGGACTGGCCTCAAGGGCAGTTCTTC. Protein product: CASSPDWPQGQFF. The gene calls are TRBV7-9 and TRBJ2-1; weak D call: TRBD2 (5 bases). This CDR3 comprises 13 residues. The V gene lost 5 bases and the J gene lost 12 bases, with 17 bases spanning the gap. Germline CDR1 is SEHNR and CDR2 is FQNEAQ (reference sequence).

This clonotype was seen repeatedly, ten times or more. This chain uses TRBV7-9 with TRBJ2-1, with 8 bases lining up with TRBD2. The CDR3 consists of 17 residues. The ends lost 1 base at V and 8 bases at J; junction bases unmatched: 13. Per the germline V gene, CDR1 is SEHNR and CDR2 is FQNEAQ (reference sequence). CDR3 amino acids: CASSLGWGSGNKDEQFF. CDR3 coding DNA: TGTGCCAGCAGCTTAGGTTGGGGTAGCGGGAATAAAGATGAGCAGTTCTTC.

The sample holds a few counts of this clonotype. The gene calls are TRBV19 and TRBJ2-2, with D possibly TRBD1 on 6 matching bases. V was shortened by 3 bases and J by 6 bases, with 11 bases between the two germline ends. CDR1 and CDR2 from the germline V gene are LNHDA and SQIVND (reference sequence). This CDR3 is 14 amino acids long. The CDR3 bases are TGTGCCAGTAGTATTCCAGGGGTGGCCGGGGAGCTGTTTTTT. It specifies CASSIPGVAGELFF. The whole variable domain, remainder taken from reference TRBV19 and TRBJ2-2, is DGGITQSPKYLFRKEGQNVTLSCEQNLNHDAMYWYRQDPGQGLRLIYYSQIVNDFQKGDIAEGYSVSREKKESFPLTVTSAQKNPTAFYLCASSIPGVAGELFFGEGSRLTVL.

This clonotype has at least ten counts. The CDR3 DNA reads TGTGCCAGCTCCCTAAGACAGGGTCATACCGGGGAGCTGTTTTTT. Residues: CASSLRQGHTGELFF. The chain recombines TRBV18 with TRBJ2-2; 7 bases fit TRBD1. The CDR3 is made up of 15 amino acids. Losses at the gene ends were 6 bases for V and 5 bases for J; bases not matched to a gene: 9. Germline V CDR1 and CDR2: KGHSH, LQKENI.

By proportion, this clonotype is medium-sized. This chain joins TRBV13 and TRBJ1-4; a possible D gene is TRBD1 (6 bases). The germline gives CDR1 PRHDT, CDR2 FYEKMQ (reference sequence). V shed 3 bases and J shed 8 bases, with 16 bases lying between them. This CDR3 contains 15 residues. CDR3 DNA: TGTGCCAGCAGCTTTACACAGGGTTCTTACGAAAAACTGTTTTTT. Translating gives CASSFTQGSYEKLFF.

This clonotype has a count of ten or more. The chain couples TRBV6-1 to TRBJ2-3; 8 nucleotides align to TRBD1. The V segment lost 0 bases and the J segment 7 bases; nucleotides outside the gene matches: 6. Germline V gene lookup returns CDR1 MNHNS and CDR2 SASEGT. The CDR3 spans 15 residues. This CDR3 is CASSEARDRGYTQYF. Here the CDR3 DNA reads TGTGCCAGCAGTGAAGCAAGAGACAGGGGATATACGCAGTATTTT.